This entry lists 4 T cell receptor beta chains sequenced from one sample in a study of post-analysis software for immune sequencing data. Notes on the study in general: Included in a set of roughly 5 TRBV segments more frequent in patients than controls were TRBV5-6, TRBV5-1 and TRBV20-1.

Carried by the TCR beta cDNA libraries were unique molecular identifiers. One entry per CDR3 protein, called by TCRdb with MiXCR from the PCR reads. The sample includes some 890,000 distinct CDR3 sequences, about 57% of them seen just once. These TCRs' antigens remain unknown. Sequenced: blood. These receptors were collected from a girl aged 5-17 years with multiple sclerosis.

This clonotype was observed a handful of times. The genes are TRBV3-1 and TRBJ2-5; D tentatively fits TRBD1 or TRBD2 (5 bases each). The CDR3 has 15 residues. Per the germline V gene, CDR1 is LGHDT and CDR2 is YNNKEL (reference sequence). The V gene lost 0 bases and the J gene lost 2 bases, with 10 bases spanning the gap. The CDR3 sequence: CASSQENGGQETQYF. The CDR3 region has the DNA TGTGCCAGCAGCCAAGAAAATGGGGGTCAAGAGACCCAGTACTTC.

The gene calls are TRBV6-5 and TRBJ1-5; no reliable D call. CDR1 is MNHEY, CDR2 SVGAGI, per germline. Trimming pared 0 bases from V and 4 bases from J, leaving 7 bases between. There are 14 residues in the CDR3. The CDR3 region is CASSYSVENQPQHF. CDR3 DNA: TGTGCCAGCAGTTACTCTGTCGAGAATCAGCCCCAGCATTTT.

The chain has TRBV29-1 and TRBJ1-5; TRBD1 might be the D (6 bases). Germline V lookup: CDR1 SQVTM, CDR2 ANQGSEA. Trimming took 7 bases from V and 4 from J, leaving 14 bases between them. This CDR3 spans 13 amino acids. The CDR3 spells CSAGDTSNQPQHF. The CDR3 bases are TGCAGCGCCGGGGACACTTCGAATCAGCCCCAGCATTTT.

The V call is TRBV5-1, the J call TRBJ2-5; 9 nucleotides match TRBD2. The CDR3 is 16 residues long. The V gene's germline CDR1 is SGHRS and CDR2 YFSETQ. V was clipped by 0 bases and J by 2 bases; unmatched bases: 5. The CDR3 nucleotides are TGCGCCAGCAGCTTGGATCCTAGCGGGGCTCAAGAGACCCAGTACTTC. This sequence encodes CASSLDPSGAQETQYF.